The sample holds one count of the clone carrying this T cell receptor beta chain. This sample's treatment: 15 to 20 received Ad26.COV2.S at low or high dose, single or two shots; a few received placebo; per-sample allocation not given. The samples were gathered on day 63 after the first injection of vaccine or placebo. The data were taken from a study of Ad26.COV2.S vaccination and SARS-CoV-2 variants. Sequencing was performed with immunoSEQ multiplex PCR; in TCRdb, only in-frame clones are kept and a portion is missing. The table lists about 460,000 clones, roughly nine tenths of them singletons. Trimming cost V 11 bases and J 4 bases, with 18 bases left between them. This CDR3 is 13 amino acids long. Germline CDR1 SNHLY, CDR2 FYNNEI.

This TCR was recovered from a person between 18 and 65 years old who received the Ad26.COV2.S COVID-19 vaccine or a placebo. The chain links TRBV2 to TRBJ2-7, with TRBD2 as a possible D gene (6 bases). The source was peripheral blood, collected in a trial of Ad26.COV2.S vaccine versus placebo. The CDR3 DNA reads as TGTGCCGGTTGTCGGGAGATTGGTTACGAGCAGTACTTC. It encodes CAGCREIGYEQYF.